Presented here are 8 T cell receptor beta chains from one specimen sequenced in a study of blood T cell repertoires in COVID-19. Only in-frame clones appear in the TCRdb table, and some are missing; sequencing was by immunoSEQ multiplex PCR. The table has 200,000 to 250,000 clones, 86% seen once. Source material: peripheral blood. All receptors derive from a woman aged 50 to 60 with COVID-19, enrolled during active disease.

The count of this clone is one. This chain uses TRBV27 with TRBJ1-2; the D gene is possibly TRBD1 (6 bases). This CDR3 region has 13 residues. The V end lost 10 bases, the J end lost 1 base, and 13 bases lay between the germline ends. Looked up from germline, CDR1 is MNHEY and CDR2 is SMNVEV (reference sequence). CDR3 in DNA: TGTGCCACCTCGGAAGGGGGTAACTATGGCTACACCTTC. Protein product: CATSEGGNYGYTF.

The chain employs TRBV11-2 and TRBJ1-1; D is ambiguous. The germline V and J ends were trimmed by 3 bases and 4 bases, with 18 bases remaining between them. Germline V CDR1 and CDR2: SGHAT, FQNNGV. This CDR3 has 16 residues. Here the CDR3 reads CASSFSLSQPGTEAFF. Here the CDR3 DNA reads TGTGCCAGCAGCTTCTCCTTATCCCAACCGGGCACTGAAGCTTTCTTT. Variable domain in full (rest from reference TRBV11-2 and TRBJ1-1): EAGVAQSPRYKIIEKRQSVAFWCNPISGHATLYWYQQILGQGPKLLIQFQNNGVVDDSQLPKDRFSAERLKGVDSTLKIQPAKLEDSAVYLCASSFSLSQPGTEAFFGQGTRLTVV.

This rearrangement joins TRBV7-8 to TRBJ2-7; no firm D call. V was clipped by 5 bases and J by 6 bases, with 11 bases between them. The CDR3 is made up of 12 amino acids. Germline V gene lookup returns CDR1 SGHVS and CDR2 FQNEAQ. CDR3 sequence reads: CASSPSLREQYV. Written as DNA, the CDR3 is TGTGCCAGCAGCCCTTCACTCCGCGAGCAGTACGTC.

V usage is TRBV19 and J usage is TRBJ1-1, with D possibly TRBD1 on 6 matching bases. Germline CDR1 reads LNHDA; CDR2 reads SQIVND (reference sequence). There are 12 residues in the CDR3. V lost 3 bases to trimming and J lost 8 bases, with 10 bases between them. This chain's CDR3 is CASSIKGGEAFF. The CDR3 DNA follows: TGTGCCAGTAGTATTAAAGGGGGAGAAGCTTTCTTT. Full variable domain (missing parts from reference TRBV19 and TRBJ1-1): DGGITQSPKYLFRKEGQNVTLSCEQNLNHDAMYWYRQDPGQGLRLIYYSQIVNDFQKGDIAEGYSVSREKKESFPLTVTSAQKNPTAFYLCASSIKGGEAFFGQGTRLTVV.

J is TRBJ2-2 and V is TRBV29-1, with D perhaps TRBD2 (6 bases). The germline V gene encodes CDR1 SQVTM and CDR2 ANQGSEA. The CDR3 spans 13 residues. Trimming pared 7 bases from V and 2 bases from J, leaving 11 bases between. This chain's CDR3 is CSAGGSNTGELFF. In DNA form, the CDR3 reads TGCAGCGCCGGGGGTTCTAACACCGGGGAGCTGTTTTTT.

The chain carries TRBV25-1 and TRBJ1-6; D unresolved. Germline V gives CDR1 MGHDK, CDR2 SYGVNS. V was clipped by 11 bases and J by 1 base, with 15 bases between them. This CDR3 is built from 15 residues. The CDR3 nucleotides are TGTGCCGTCTCCCACCTAAGATCCTATAATTCACCCCTCCACTTT. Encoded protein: CAVSHLRSYNSPLHF.

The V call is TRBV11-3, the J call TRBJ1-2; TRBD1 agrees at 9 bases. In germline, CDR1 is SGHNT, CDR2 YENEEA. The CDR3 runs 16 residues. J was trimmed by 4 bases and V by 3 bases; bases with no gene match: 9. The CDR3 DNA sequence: TGTGCCAGCAGCTTCCAAACAGGGGGCGCAAGCTATGGCTACACCTTC. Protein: CASSFQTGGASYGYTF.

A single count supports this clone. In nucleotides, the CDR3 is TGTGCCAGCAGTCTGACAGGGGGCGAGAACACCATATATTTT. Amino acids: CASSLTGGENTIYF. The chain has TRBV28 and TRBJ1-3; 10 bases match TRBD1. Germline V gene sequence: CDR1 MDHEN, CDR2 SYDVKM. The ends lost 5 bases at V and 7 bases at J; junction bases unmatched: 5. CDR3 length: 14 amino acids.